These 18 T cell receptor beta chains originate from one sample sequenced in a study of shared clonotypes between healthy human individuals. Clones were sequenced by immunoSEQ multiplex PCR, and TCRdb holds only the in-frame ones, with some missing. The sample holds hundreds of thousands of clones; approximately 97% are singletons and the top ten take approximately 0.3%. The sequencing sample was made of memory CD8+ T cells sorted from blood. Described subset: CD45RO+ cells pooled with CCR7-negative TemRA cells. Every receptor here comes from a man aged 25-45 years in good health.

This clone was observed once. The chain links TRBV28 to TRBJ1-2; D is ambiguous. The V gene lost 3 bases and the J gene lost 8 bases, with 13 bases spanning the gap. The CDR3 has 13 amino acids. Germline CDR1 MDHEN, CDR2 SYDVKM. The DNA of the CDR3 is TGTGCCAGCAGTTTGGGCAGGATCGAAGGCTACACCTTC. The encoded protein is CASSLGRIEGYTF.

The chain uses TRBV11-2 and TRBJ2-5; tentatively, D is TRBD2 (5 bases). V lost 4 bases to trimming and J lost 7 bases, with 25 bases between them. Germline loops: CDR1 SGHAT, CDR2 FQNNGV. The CDR3 has 17 amino acids. In nucleotides, the CDR3 is TGTGCCAGCAGCTCGCACGACTGGACTCGGAGGTTCGGGACCCAGTACTTC. Protein product: CASSSHDWTRRFGTQYF.

This chain uses TRBV19 with TRBJ2-2; D uncertain. CDR3 length: 15 residues. The germline V and J ends were trimmed by 7 bases and 3 bases, with 15 bases remaining between them. Germline lookup yields CDR1 LNHDA and CDR2 SQIVND (reference sequence). This CDR3 reads CASIGYLSDTGELFF. CDR3 DNA sequence: TGTGCCAGTATTGGATATCTGTCGGACACCGGGGAGCTGTTTTTT.

V is TRBV20-1 and J is TRBJ2-5; no clear D. The V end lost 0 bases, the J end lost 6 bases, and 5 bases lay between the germline ends. Germline V CDR1 and CDR2: DFQATT, SNEGSKA (reference sequence). This CDR3 has 11 residues. CDR3 DNA sequence: TGCAGTGCTAGAGATACAAAGACCCAGTACTTC. Translating it yields CSARDTKTQYF.

Details on this clone: The same CDR3 can be traced to other DNA sequences in this sample. This chain uses TRBV7-9 with TRBJ2-3; D uncertain. Trimming left V 3 bases short and J 4 bases short, with 2 bases between. The CDR3 is 11 amino acids. CDR1 and CDR2 (germline): SEHNR, FQNEAQ (reference sequence). CDR3: CASSLADTQYF. The CDR3 bases are TGTGCCAGCAGCTTGGCAGATACGCAGTATTTT.

This clone was detected only once. The rearrangement joins TRBV14 to TRBJ2-3, with unresolved D. This CDR3 region has 14 residues. The germline CDR1 and CDR2 sequences are SGHDN and FVKESK. The V and J ends lost 0 bases and 4 bases respectively, with 8 bases between them. The CDR3 sequence is CASSQEIAADTQYF. Written as DNA, the CDR3 is TGTGCCAGCAGCCAAGAAATCGCAGCAGATACGCAGTATTTT.

J is TRBJ2-1 and V is TRBV29-1; D unresolved. V was clipped by 4 bases and J by 7 bases, with 14 bases between them. In germline, CDR1 is SQVTM, CDR2 ANQGSEA. The CDR3 runs 13 residues. CDR3 nucleotide sequence: TGCAGCGTTGCTCCCCGGCTAGGAAATGAGCAGTTCTTC. Amino acid sequence: CSVAPRLGNEQFF.

The chain has TRBV6-1 and TRBJ2-7; possible D gene TRBD2, 6 bases. V gave up 4 bases and J gave up 6 bases, with 13 bases separating them. The germline V gene encodes CDR1 MNHNS and CDR2 SASEGT. The CDR3 spans 13 residues. The CDR3: CASSVAGTFEQYF. As DNA, the CDR3 is TGTGCCAGCAGTGTCGCGGGAACTTTCGAGCAGTACTTC.

The rearrangement links TRBV6-1 to TRBJ1-1; no definite D call. This CDR3 region has 12 residues. The germline gives CDR1 MNHNS, CDR2 SASEGT. V was trimmed by 1 base and J by 6 bases, leaving 6 bases between them. The CDR3 protein is CASSEVYPEAFF. The CDR3 bases are TGTGCCAGCAGTGAAGTGTACCCTGAAGCTTTCTTT.

This sequence joins TRBV30 and TRBJ2-7, with 7 nucleotides matching TRBD1. CDR3 length: 14 amino acids. CDR1 GTSNPN and CDR2 SVGIG come from the germline V gene (reference sequence). The J segment lost 5 bases and the V segment lost 2 bases, leaving 9 bases of the junction unmatched. CDR3 sequence: CAWSQYRQGHEQYF. As DNA, the CDR3 is TGTGCCTGGAGTCAATATCGACAGGGCCACGAGCAGTACTTC.

J is TRBJ2-3 and V is TRBV7-6, with a possible D match to TRBD2 (6 bases). The CDR3 is made up of 13 amino acids. With 5 bases removed from V and 0 bases from J, the gap between germline ends came to 6 bases. Germline loops: CDR1 SGHVS, CDR2 FNYEAQ. This chain's CDR3 is CASSSGSTDTQYF. CDR3 bases: TGTGCCAGCAGCAGCGGGAGCACAGATACGCAGTATTTT.

This sequence joins TRBV9 and TRBJ2-3; TRBD2 might be the D (6 bases). Trimming stripped 0 bases from V and 1 base from J, with 9 bases between. This CDR3 is built from 15 residues. Per the germline V gene, CDR1 is SGDLS and CDR2 is YYNGEE. In DNA, the CDR3 is TGTGCCAGCAGCGTAGCTCCTAGCGGCACAGATACGCAGTATTTT. Its translation: CASSVAPSGTDTQYF. Filled out from reference TRBV9 and TRBJ2-3, the complete variable domain reads DSGVTQTPKHLITATGQRVTLRCSPRSGDLSVYWYQQSLDQGLQFLIQYYNGEERAKGNILERFSAQQFPDLHSELNLSSLELGDSALYFCASSVAPSGTDTQYFGPGTRLTVL.

The rearrangement uses TRBV28 and TRBJ1-4; D gene uncertain. V was trimmed by 3 bases and J by 6 bases, leaving 11 bases between them. The CDR3 length is 14 residues. Germline lookup yields CDR1 MDHEN and CDR2 SYDVKM. Written as DNA, the CDR3 is TGTGCCAGCAGTTTGGATGAGGGAGATGAAAAACTGTTTTTT. Translated, it gives CASSLDEGDEKLFF.

The chain couples TRBV6-5 to TRBJ2-7, with TRBD2 matching over 9 bases. This CDR3 contains 16 residues. Germline V gene lookup returns CDR1 MNHEY and CDR2 SVGAGI. V was pared by 1 base and J by 2 bases, with 6 bases of the junction left unmatched. CDR3 sequence (DNA): TGTGCCAGCAGTTACTTTAGCGGGAGCAAGCCCTACGAGCAGTACTTC. Translated: CASSYFSGSKPYEQYF.

The chain links TRBV6-5 to TRBJ1-2, with TRBD1 identical over 11 bases. This CDR3 has 14 residues. The J segment lost 4 bases and the V segment lost 2 bases, leaving 0 bases of the junction unmatched. In germline, CDR1 is MNHEY, CDR2 SVGAGI. The CDR3: CASSYGQGAYGYTF. The CDR3 DNA reads as TGTGCCAGCAGTTACGGACAGGGGGCCTATGGCTACACCTTC.

The rearrangement links TRBV29-1 to TRBJ2-7; D ambiguous. CDR3 length: 12 amino acids. Trimming took 3 bases from V and 7 from J, leaving 13 bases between them. Germline lookup yields CDR1 SQVTM and CDR2 ANQGSEA. The CDR3 sequence is CSVDTPVGEQYF. The DNA for the CDR3 is TGCAGCGTTGATACGCCAGTCGGGGAGCAGTACTTC.

V usage is TRBV2 and J usage is TRBJ2-7; D might be TRBD1 (5 bases). V dropped 4 bases and J dropped 6 bases, with 22 bases sitting between them. The CDR3 loop spans 16 amino acids. Germline V gene sequence: CDR1 SNHLY, CDR2 FYNNEI. The CDR3 coding sequence is TGTGCCAGCAGTGGCCCCAGACGACAGCAGAATCGCGAGCAGTACTTC. Its translation is CASSGPRRQQNREQYF.

The chain employs TRBV6-1 and TRBJ2-6, with TRBD1 matching over 8 bases. Germline V gene lookup returns CDR1 MNHNS and CDR2 SASEGT. V lost 7 bases to trimming and J lost 0 bases; unmatched junction nucleotides: 2. This CDR3 is built from 15 residues. CDR3 bases: TGTGCCAGCAAAACAGGGGGCTCTGGGGCCAACGTCCTGACTTTC. Protein sequence: CASKTGGSGANVLTF.